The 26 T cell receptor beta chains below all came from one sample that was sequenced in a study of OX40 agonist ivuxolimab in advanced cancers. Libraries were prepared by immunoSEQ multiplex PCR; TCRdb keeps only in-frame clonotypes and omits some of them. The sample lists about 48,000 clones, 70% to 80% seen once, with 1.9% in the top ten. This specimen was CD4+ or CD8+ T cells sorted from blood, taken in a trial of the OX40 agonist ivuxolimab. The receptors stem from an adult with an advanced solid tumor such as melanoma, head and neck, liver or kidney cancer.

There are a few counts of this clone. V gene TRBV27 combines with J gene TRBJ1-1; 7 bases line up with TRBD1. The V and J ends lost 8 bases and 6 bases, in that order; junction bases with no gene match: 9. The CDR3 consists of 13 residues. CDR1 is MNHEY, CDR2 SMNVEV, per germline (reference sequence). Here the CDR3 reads CASQTDRAAEAFF. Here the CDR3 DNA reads TGTGCCAGCCAAACCGACAGGGCCGCTGAAGCTTTCTTT.

This CDR3 is CARSALRGAYAYNEQFF. In nucleotides, the CDR3 is TGTGCCAGAAGCGCTTTGCGGGGGGCCTACGCCTACAATGAGCAGTTCTTC. V gene TRBV5-3 combines with J gene TRBJ2-1, with TRBD2 identical over 8 bases. TRBV5-3 is filed as an ORF, its function uncertain. V lost 4 bases, J lost 2 bases, and 11 bases stayed unmatched. This CDR3 comprises 17 residues.

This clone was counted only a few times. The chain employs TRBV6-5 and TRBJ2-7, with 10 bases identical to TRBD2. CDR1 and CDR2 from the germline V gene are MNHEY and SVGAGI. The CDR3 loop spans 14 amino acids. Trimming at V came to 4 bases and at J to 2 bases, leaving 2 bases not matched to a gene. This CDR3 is CASSSAGGPYEQYF. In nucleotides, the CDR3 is TGTGCCAGCAGTTCAGCGGGAGGGCCCTACGAGCAGTACTTC.

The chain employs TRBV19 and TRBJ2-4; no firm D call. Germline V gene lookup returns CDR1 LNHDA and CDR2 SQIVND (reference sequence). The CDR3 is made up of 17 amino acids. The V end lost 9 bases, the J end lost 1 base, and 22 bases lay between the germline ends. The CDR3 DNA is TGTGCCAGCTCCCGGACGGTGGCTAGTGGGGCCAAAAACATTCAGTACTTC. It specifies CASSRTVASGAKNIQYF.

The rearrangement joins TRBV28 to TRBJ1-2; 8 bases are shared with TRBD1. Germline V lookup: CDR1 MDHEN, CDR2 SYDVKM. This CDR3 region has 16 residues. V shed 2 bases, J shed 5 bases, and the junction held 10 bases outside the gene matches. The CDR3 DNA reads TGTGCCAGCAGTTTACCCGGGGCAGGGGGCATGTATGGCTACACCTTC. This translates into CASSLPGAGGMYGYTF.

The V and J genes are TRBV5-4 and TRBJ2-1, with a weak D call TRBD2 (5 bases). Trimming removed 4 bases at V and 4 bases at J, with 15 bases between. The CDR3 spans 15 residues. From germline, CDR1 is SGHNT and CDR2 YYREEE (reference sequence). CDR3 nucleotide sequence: TGTGCCAGCAGCACGGATCCGGACTTTTACAATGAGCAGTTCTTC. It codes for CASSTDPDFYNEQFF.

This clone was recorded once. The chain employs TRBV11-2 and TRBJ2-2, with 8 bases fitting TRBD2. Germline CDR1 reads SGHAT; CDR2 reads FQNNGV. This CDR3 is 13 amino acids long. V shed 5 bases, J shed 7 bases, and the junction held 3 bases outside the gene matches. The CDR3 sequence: CASSRLANGELFF. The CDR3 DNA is TGTGCCAGCAGCCGACTAGCGAACGGGGAGCTGTTTTTT.

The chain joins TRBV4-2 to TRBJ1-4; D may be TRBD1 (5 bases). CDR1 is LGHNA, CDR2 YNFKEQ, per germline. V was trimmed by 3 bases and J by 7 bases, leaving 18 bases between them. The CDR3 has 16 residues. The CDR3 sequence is CASSQPSGRAGEKLFF. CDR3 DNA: TGTGCCAGCAGCCAGCCATCGGGCAGGGCGGGTGAAAAACTGTTTTTT.

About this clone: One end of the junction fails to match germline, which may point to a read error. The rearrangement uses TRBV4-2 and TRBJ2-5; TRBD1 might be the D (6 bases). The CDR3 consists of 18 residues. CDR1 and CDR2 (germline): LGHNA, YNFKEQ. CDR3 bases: TGTGCCAGCAGCGAAGACCACGGGACAAATCTTATACAAGAGACCCAGTACTTC. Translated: CASSEDHGTNLIQETQYF.

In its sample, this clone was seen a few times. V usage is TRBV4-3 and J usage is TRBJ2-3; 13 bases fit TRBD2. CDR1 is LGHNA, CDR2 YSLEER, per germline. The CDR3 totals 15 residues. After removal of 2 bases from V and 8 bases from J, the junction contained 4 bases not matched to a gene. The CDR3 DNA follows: TGCGCCAGCAGCCAAACTACTAGCGGGGGGGTTACGCAGTATTTT. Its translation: CASSQTTSGGVTQYF.

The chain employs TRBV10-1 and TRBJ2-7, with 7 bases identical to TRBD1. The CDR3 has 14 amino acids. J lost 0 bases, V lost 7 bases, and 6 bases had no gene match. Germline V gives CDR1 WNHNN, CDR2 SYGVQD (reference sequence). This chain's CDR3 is CASKDRLGSYEQYF. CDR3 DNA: TGCGCCAGCAAGGACAGGTTGGGCTCCTACGAGCAGTACTTC.

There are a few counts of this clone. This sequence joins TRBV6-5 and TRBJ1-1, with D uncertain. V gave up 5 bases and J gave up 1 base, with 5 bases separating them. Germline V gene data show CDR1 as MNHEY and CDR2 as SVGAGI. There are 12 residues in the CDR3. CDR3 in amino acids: CASSLKNTEAFF. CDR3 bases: TGTGCCAGCAGTCTGAAGAACACTGAAGCTTTCTTT.

CDR3 nucleotides: TGTGCCAGCAGCTCCAGAGCGGGCACAGATACGCAGTATTTT. Its protein is CASSSRAGTDTQYF. This chain joins TRBV5-4 and TRBJ2-3; D might be TRBD2 (5 bases). V was shortened by 3 bases and J by 1 base, with 9 bases between the two germline ends. The CDR3 covers 14 residues. In germline, CDR1 is SGHNT, CDR2 YYREEE (reference sequence).

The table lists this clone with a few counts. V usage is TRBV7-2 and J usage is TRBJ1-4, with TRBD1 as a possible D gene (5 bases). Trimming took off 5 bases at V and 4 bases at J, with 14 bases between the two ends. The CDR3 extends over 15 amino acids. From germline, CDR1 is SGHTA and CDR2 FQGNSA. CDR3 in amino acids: CASSPTGRINEKLFF. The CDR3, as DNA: TGTGCCAGCAGCCCGACGGGACGGATTAATGAAAAACTGTTTTTT.

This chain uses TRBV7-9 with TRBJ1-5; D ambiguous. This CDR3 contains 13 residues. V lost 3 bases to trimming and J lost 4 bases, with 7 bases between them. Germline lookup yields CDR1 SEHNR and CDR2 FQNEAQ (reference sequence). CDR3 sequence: CASSFSGNQPQHF. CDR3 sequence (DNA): TGTGCCAGCAGCTTTTCGGGGAATCAGCCCCAGCATTTT.

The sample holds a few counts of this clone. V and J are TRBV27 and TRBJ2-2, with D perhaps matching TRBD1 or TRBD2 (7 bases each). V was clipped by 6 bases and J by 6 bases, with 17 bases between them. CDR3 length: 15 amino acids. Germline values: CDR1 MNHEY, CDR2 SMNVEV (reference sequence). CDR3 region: CASSQGGAMAGELFF. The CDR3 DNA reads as TGTGCCAGCAGCCAGGGGGGGGCTATGGCCGGGGAGCTGTTTTTT.

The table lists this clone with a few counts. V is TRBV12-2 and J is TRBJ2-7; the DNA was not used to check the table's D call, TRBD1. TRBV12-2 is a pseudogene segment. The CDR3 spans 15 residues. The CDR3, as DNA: TGTGCAAGTCGCAAAAGACAGGGAGGATCGTACGAGCAGTACTTC. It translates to CASRKRQGGSYEQYF.

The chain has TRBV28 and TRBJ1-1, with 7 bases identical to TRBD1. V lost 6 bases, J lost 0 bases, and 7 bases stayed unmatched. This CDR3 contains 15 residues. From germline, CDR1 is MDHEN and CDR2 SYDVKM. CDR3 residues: CASRETQGVNTEAFF. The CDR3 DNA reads TGTGCCAGCAGAGAGACGCAGGGGGTGAACACTGAAGCTTTCTTT.

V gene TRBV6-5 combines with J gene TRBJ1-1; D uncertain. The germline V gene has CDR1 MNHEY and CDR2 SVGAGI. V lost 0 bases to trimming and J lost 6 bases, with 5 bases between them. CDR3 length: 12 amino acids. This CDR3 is CASSYSGAEAFF. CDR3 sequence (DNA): TGTGCCAGCAGTTACTCGGGCGCTGAAGCTTTCTTT.

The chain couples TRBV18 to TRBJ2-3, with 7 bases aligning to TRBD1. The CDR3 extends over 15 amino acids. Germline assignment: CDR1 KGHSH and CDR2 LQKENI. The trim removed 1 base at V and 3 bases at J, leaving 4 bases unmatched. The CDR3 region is CASSPLTGWTDTQYF. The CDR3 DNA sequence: TGTGCCAGCTCACCACTGACAGGGTGGACAGATACGCAGTATTTT.

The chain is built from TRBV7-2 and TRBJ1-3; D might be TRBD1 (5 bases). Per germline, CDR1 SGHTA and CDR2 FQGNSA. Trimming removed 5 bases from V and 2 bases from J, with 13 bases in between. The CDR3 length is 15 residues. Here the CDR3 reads CASSKFRGAGNTIYF. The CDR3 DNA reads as TGTGCCAGCAGCAAGTTTAGGGGAGCTGGAAACACCATATATTTT.

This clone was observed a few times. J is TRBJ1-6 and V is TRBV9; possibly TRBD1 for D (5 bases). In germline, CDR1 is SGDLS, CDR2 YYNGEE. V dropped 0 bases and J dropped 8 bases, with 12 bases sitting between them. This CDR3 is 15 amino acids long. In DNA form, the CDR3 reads TGTGCCAGCAGCGTAGATACAGGACTATATTCACCCCTCCACTTT. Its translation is CASSVDTGLYSPLHF.

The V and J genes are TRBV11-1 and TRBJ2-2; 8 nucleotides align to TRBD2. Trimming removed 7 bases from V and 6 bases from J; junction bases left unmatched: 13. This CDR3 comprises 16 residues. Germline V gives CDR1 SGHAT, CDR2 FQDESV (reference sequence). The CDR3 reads CASKTAGTSISGELFF. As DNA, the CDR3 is TGTGCCAGCAAAACAGCCGGGACTAGTATTTCCGGGGAGCTGTTTTTT.

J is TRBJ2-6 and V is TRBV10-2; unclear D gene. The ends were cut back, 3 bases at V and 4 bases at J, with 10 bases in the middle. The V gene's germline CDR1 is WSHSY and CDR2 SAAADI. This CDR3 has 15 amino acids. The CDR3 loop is CASSEPSGGANVLTF. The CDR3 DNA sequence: TGCGCCAGCAGTGAACCTTCAGGAGGGGCCAACGTCCTGACTTTC.

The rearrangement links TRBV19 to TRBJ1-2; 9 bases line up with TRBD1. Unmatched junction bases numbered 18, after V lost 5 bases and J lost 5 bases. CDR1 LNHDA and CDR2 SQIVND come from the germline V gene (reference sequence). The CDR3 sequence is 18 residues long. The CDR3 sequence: CASSSGRPGTGFGYGYTF. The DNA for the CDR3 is TGTGCCAGTAGTTCCGGTCGACCCGGGACAGGGTTTGGGTATGGCTACACCTTC. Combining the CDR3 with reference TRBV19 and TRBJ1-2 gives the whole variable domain DGGITQSPKYLFRKEGQNVTLSCEQNLNHDAMYWYRQDPGQGLRLIYYSQIVNDFQKGDIAEGYSVSREKKESFPLTVTSAQKNPTAFYLCASSSGRPGTGFGYGYTFGSGTRLTVV.

CDR3 nucleotides: TGTGCCAGCACCCGAGACAGGGGCGCGGACACTGAAGCTTTCTTT. Translation gives CASTRDRGADTEAFF. The V and J genes are TRBV6-5 and TRBJ1-1; the match to TRBD1 covers 8 bases. V trimming: 7 bases; J trimming: 3 bases; junction bases outside the gene matches: 10. CDR1 and CDR2 (germline): MNHEY, SVGAGI. This CDR3 is built from 15 residues.